The clone carrying this TCR beta chain has ten or more counts. One entry per CDR3 protein results from TCRdb running MiXCR on the 5' RACE reads. The repertoire holds about 99,000 distinct CDR3 sequences, with around 5.8% as singletons. This sample is part of a study of T cells after yellow fever vaccination. This CDR3 spans 17 amino acids. The chain employs TRBV21-1 and TRBJ2-1. TRBV21-1 is a pseudogene segment. The TCR comes from a man between 18 and 29 years old who received the YFV17D yellow fever vaccine. The source material was CD8+ T cells sorted from PBMCs, sampled 10 days after the yellow fever booster vaccination. CDR3 sequence (DNA): TGTGCCAGCAGCAAAGTGTGGGAAAGTTGCTCCTACAATGAGCAGTTCTTC. It encodes CASSKVWESCSYNEQFF.